This T cell receptor beta chain was recovered during a study of blood T cell repertoires in COVID-19 (dated by TCRdb to between 2020 and 2021). For the study in its entirety: The collaborator samples originated in the United States, Italy and Spain and spanned the acute and convalescent phases of COVID-19. The repertoires were released in a freely available public database meant as a resource for research on the immune response to SARS-CoV-2. Sample metadata almost always included a de-identified subject ID, COVID-19 status, age in years and sex. The samples were drawn from the first 160 participants of the ongoing ImmuneRACE study and from roughly 1,300 subjects provided by 6 global collaborators. The material from the prospective study consisted of cDNA or gDNA derived from T cells, B-cell-depleted T cells, or PBMCs. Where available, HLA class I and class II types were taken from metadata supplied by the sample provider and were not determined by assay-based typing. Deeply sampled blood TCRbeta repertoires from subjects exposed to, actively infected with, or recovered from COVID-19 were included in the dataset. Study-wide conclusions, independent of this receptor: How much clinical and demographic metadata was included differed by source and by participant, and the metadata was provided uncurated.

TCRbeta CDR3 regions were amplified from genomic DNA using the immunoSEQ Assay, a bias-controlled multiplex PCR. Per the authors' processing: Within the assay, amplification of reference gene primers was used to estimate how many nucleated cells each sample contained. Sequence reads were collapsed and filtered to measure the absolute abundance of every unique TCRbeta CDR3 rearrangement. Productive Simpson clonality was computed per sample as the square root of Simpson's diversity index over productive rearrangements. What TCRdb holds here is the immuneACCESS table cut down to in-frame rearrangements. Part of the clones is not present; checked against another copy, under half of the missing clones reflect an unresolved V gene, and the others are unexplained. V and J calls plus clone size are reproduced from that table; the DNA served to infer D and trimming. The sample table holds about 360,000 clones, of which 88% were seen once. 2% to 2.5% of the sample comes from the top ten.

For this clone: It lacks a known antigen. No much larger clone is present one base from it, and per-base qualities are unavailable.

Enrolling through a virtual design, the prospective study's participants ranged in age from about 18 to 100 years and lived across more than 20 United States geographic areas. In the prospective study, participants were assigned to cohorts based on the clinical history participants reported in a screening survey and a study questionnaire. Each participant in the prospective study had whole blood, serum and a nasopharyngeal or oropharyngeal swab collected by mobile phlebotomists. Prospective study participants could optionally give additional blood draws and questionnaires over an approximately two-month period. Prospective study blood samples were shipped either frozen or at room temperature before DNA extraction. Measured from the cysteine to the phenylalanine, the CDR3 is 17 residues long. Only CDR3 DNA remains: 51 bases, in frame from the first base. V and J are trimmed by 1 base and 3 bases, and the gene matches miss 6 bases of the junction. The germline V gene gives CDR1 as MNHNS and CDR2 as SASEGT.

Sequenced: PBMCs or T cells enriched from blood (not recorded which). The chain is made from TRBV6-1 and TRBJ2-5; 12 bases in the junction line up with TRBD2. The sequence was obtained from a middle-aged woman with acute COVID-19. In nucleotide form, the sequence is TGTGCCAGCAGTGAAGGTAAGAGACTAGCGGGGGAAGAGACCCAGTACTTC. Translated, this gives CASSEGKRLAGEETQYF.